This T cell receptor beta chain was identified in a study of blood T cell repertoires in COVID-19. Using immunoSEQ multiplex PCR, the repertoire was profiled, and TCRdb retains in-frame clones only, with some absent. The sample holds roughly 35,000 clones, 78% seen once. Germline CDR1 reads SEHNR; CDR2 reads FQNEAQ (reference sequence). This CDR3 comprises 13 residues. The V and J ends lost 2 bases and 5 bases respectively, with 7 bases between them. This chain links TRBV7-9 with TRBJ1-3; D gene uncertain. The sample consisted of peripheral blood. This TCR derives from a man in his sixties or seventies with acute or convalescent COVID-19. As DNA, the CDR3 is TGTGCCAGCAGCTTATACGAGAGAAACACCATATATTTT. Translation gives CASSLYERNTIYF.